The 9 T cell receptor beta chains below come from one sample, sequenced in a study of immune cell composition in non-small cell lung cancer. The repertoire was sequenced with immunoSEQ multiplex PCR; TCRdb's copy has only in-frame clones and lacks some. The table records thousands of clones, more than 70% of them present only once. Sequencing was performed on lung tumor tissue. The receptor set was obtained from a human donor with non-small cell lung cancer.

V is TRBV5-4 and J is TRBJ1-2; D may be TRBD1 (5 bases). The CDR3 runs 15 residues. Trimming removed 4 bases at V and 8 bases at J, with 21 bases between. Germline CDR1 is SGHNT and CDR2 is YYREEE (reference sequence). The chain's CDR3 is CASSPPGAGTGGYTF. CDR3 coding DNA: TGTGCCAGCAGCCCCCCTGGTGCGGGGACGGGAGGCTACACCTTC.

The CDR3 bases are TGTGCCAGCCAGAGGGACTCTAACTATGGCTACACCTTC. Protein: CASQRDSNYGYTF. This chain uses TRBV19 with TRBJ1-2; TRBD1 is a possible D gene (5 bases). The CDR3 has 13 amino acids. V gave up 9 bases and J gave up 0 bases, with 11 bases separating them. Germline lookup yields CDR1 LNHDA and CDR2 SQIVND (reference sequence).

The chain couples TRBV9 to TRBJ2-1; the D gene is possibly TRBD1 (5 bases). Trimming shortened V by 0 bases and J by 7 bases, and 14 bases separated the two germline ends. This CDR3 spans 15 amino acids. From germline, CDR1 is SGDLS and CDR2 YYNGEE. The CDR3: CASSVALGAVNEQFF. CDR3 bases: TGTGCCAGCAGCGTAGCTCTAGGGGCCGTAAATGAGCAGTTCTTC.

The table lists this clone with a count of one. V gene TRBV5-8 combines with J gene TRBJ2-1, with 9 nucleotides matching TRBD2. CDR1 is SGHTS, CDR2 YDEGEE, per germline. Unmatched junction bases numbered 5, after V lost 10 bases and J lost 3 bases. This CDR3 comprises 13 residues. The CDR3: CAGNSGGYNEQFF. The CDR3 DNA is TGTGCCGGAAATAGCGGGGGCTACAATGAGCAGTTCTTC.

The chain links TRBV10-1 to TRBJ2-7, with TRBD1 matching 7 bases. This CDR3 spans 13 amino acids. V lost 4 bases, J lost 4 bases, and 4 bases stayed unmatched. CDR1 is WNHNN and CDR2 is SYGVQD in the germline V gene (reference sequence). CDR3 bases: TGCGCCAGCAGTGGGGACAGTAAATACGAGCAGTACTTC. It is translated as CASSGDSKYEQYF.

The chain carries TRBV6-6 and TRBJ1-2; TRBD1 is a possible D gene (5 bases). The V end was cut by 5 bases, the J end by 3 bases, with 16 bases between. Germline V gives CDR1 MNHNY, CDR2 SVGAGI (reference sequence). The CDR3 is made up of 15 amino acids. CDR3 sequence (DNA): TGTGCCAGCAGTCCCTTAGGGGCCCCGGACTATGGCTACACCTTC. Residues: CASSPLGAPDYGYTF.

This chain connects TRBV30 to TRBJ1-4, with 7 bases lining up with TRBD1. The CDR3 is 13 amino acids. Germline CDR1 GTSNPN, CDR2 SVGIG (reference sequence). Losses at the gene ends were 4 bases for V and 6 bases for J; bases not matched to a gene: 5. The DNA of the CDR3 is TGTGCCTGGAACAGGGGAGGCGATGAAAAACTGTTTTTT. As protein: CAWNRGGDEKLFF.

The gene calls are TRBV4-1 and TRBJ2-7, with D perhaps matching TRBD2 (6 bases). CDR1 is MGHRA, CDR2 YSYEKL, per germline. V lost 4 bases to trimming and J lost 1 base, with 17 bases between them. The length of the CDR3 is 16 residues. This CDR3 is CASSLGTLGRSYEQYF. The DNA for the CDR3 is TGCGCCAGCAGCCTCGGCACTCTAGGGAGGTCCTACGAGCAGTACTTC.

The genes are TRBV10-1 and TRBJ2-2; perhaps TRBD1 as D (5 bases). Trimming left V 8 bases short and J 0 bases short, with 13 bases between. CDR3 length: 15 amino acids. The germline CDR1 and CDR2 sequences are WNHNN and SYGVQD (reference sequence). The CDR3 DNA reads TGCGCCAGCGGCACAGGCGACGCGAACACCGGGGAGCTGTTTTTT. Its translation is CASGTGDANTGELFF.